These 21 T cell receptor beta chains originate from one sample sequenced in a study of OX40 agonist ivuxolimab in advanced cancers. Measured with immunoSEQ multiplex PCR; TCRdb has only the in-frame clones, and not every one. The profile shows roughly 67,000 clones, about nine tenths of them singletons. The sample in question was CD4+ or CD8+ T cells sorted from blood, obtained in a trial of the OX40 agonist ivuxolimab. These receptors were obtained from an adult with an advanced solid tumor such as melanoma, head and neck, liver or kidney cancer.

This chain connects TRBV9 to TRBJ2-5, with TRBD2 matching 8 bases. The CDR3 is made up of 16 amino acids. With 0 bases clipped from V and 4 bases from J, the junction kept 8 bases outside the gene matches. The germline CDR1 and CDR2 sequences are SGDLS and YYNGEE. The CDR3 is CASSVGPAGGAETQYF. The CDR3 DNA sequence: TGTGCCAGCAGCGTAGGCCCGGCGGGGGGAGCAGAGACCCAGTACTTC. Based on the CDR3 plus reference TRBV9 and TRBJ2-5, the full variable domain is DSGVTQTPKHLITATGQRVTLRCSPRSGDLSVYWYQQSLDQGLQFLIQYYNGEERAKGNILERFSAQQFPDLHSELNLSSLELGDSALYFCASSVGPAGGAETQYFGPGTRLLVL.

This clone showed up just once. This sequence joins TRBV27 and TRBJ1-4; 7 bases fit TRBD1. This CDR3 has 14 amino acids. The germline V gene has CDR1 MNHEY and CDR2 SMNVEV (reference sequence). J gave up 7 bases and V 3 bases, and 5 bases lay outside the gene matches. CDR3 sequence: CASSFSDRSEKLFF. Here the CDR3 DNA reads TGTGCCAGCAGTTTTTCGGACAGGAGTGAAAAACTGTTTTTT.

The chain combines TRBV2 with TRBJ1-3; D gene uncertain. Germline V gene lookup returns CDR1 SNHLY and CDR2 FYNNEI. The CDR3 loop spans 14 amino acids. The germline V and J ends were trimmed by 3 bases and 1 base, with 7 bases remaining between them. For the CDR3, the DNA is TGTGCCAGCAGTGAGTGGGGTTCTGGAAACACCATATATTTT. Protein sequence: CASSEWGSGNTIYF.

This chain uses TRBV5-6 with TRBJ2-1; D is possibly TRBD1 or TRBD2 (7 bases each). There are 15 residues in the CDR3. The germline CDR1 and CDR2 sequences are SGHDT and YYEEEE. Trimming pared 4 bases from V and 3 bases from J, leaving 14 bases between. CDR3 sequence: CASSRGGTDYNEQFF. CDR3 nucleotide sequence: TGTGCCAGCAGCAGGGGAGGGACAGACTACAATGAGCAGTTCTTC.

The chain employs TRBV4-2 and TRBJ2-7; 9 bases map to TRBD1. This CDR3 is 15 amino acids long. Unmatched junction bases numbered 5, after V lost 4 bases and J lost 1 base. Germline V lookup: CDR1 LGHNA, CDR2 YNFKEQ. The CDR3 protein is CASSLSGTGSYEQYF. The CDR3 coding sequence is TGTGCCAGCAGCCTCTCCGGGACAGGGTCCTACGAGCAGTACTTC.

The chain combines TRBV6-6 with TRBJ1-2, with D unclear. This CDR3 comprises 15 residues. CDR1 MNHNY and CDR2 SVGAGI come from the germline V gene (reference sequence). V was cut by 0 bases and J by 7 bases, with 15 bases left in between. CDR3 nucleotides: TGTGCCAGCAGTTACTCAGGACGCGTAAAGTCTGGCTACACCTTC. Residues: CASSYSGRVKSGYTF.

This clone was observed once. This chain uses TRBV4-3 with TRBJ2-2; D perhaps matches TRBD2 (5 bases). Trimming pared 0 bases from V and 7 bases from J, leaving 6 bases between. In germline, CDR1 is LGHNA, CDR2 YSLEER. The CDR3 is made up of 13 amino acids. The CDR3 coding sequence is TGCGCCAGCAGCCAAGATACTAGCGGGGAGCTGTTTTTT. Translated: CASSQDTSGELFF.

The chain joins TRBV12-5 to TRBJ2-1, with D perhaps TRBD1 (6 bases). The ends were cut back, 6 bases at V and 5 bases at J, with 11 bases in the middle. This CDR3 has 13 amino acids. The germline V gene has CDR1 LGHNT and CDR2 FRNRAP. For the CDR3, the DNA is TGTGCTAGTGGCTCCAGACAGGACAATGAGCAGTTCTTC. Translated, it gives CASGSRQDNEQFF.

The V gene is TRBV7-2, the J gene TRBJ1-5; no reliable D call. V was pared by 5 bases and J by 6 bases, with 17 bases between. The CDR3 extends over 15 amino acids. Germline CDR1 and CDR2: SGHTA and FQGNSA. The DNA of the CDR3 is TGTGCCAGCAGCGGCCAAATTGGAGCGGTTCAGCCCCAGCATTTT. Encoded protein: CASSGQIGAVQPQHF.

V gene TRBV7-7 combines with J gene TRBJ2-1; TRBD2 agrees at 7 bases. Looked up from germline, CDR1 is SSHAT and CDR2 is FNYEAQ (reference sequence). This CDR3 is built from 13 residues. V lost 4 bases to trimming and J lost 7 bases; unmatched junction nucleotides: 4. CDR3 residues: CASSSLAENEQFF. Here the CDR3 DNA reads TGTGCCAGCAGCTCCCTAGCGGAGAATGAGCAGTTCTTC.

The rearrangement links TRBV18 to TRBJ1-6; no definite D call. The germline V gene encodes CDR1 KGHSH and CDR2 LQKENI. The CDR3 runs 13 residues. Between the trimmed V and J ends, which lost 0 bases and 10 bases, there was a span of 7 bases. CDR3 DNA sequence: TGTGCCAGCTCACCACCATCGGGGTCACCCCTCCACTTT. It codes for CASSPPSGSPLHF. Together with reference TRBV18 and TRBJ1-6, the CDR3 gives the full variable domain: NAGVMQNPRHLVRRRGQEARLRCSPMKGHSHVYWYRQLPEEGLKFMVYLQKENIIDESGMPKERFSAEFPKEGPSILRIQQVVRGDSAAYFCASSPPSGSPLHFGNGTRLTVT.

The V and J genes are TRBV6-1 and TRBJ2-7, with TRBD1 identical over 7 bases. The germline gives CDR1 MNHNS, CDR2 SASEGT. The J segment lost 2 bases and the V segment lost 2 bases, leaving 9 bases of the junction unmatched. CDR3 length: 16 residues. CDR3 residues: CASSEIGQARPYEQYF. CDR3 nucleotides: TGTGCCAGCAGTGAAATTGGACAGGCACGACCCTACGAGCAGTACTTC.

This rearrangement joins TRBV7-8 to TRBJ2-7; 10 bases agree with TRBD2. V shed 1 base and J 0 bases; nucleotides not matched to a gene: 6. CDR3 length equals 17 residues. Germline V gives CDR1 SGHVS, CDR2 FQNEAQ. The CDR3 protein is CASSLGFTSGVSYEQYF. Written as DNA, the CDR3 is TGTGCCAGCAGCTTAGGATTTACTAGCGGGGTCTCCTACGAGCAGTACTTC.

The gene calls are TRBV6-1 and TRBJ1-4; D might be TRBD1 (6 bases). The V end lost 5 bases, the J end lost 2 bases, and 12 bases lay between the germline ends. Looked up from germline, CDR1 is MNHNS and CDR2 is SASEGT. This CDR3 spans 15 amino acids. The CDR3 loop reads CASSSWTETNEKLFF. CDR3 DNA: TGTGCCAGCAGTTCCTGGACAGAGACTAATGAAAAACTGTTTTTT.

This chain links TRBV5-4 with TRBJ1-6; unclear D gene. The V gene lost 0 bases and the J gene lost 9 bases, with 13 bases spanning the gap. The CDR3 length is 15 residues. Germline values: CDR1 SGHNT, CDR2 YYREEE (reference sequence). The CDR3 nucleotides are TGTGCCAGCAGCTTGGGTGGTAGGGTTGGTTCACCCCTCCACTTT. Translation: CASSLGGRVGSPLHF.

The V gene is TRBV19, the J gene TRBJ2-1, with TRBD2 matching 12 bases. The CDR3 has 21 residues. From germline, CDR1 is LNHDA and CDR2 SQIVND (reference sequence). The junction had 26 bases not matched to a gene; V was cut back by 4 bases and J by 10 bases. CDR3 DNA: TGTGCCAGTAGTACAGGACTAGCGGGGCCCGTCCGAACAGGGGCGCAATGGGAGCAGTTCTTC. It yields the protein CASSTGLAGPVRTGAQWEQFF.

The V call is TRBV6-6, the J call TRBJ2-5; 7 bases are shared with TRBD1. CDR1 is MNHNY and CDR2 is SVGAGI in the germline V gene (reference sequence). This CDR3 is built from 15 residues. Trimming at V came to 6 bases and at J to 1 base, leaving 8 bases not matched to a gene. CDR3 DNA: TGTGCCAGCAGCCAGATCAGGGGGTCCCAAGAGACCCAGTACTTC. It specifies CASSQIRGSQETQYF.

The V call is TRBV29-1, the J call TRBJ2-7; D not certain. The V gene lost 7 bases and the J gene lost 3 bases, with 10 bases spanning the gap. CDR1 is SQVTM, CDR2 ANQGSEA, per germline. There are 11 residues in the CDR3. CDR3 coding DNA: TGCAGCGGAGCGAGCTTCTACGAGCAGTACTTC. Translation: CSGASFYEQYF.

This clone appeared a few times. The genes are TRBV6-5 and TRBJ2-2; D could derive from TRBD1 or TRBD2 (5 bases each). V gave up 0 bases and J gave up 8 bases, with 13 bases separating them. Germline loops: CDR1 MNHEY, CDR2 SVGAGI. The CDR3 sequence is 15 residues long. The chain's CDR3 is CASSYSGGAPGELFF. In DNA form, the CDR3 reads TGTGCCAGCAGTTACTCTGGGGGAGCCCCAGGGGAGCTGTTTTTT.

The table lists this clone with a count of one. The CDR3 bases are TGCGCCAGCAGTGAGTTGGCAGAGCTCACTGAAGCTTTCTTT. Translated, it gives CASSELAELTEAFF. This chain uses TRBV10-2 with TRBJ1-1; D is unresolved. This CDR3 is built from 14 residues. The V end lost 1 base, the J end lost 4 bases, and 10 bases lay between the germline ends. CDR1 is WSHSY and CDR2 is SAAADI in the germline V gene.

The CDR3 DNA reads as TGTGCCAGCAGTGAAACGGCGGTGAGCTATGGCTACACCTTC. This codes for CASSETAVSYGYTF. The chain recombines TRBV6-1 with TRBJ1-2; no clear D. Germline lookup yields CDR1 MNHNS and CDR2 SASEGT. The CDR3 contains 14 residues. V lost 2 bases and J 4 bases, leaving 11 bases between the germline ends.